What follows are 29 T cell receptor beta chains derived from one specimen sequenced in a study of cytomegalovirus exposure and HLA in healthy donors. Amplification used 60 Vbeta primers and 13 Jbeta primers. Data came from immunoSEQ multiplex PCR; TCRdb stores just in-frame clones and leaves some out. This table holds about 160,000 clones, roughly 82% found once. The source material was PBMCs. Receptors originate from a man in his fifties in good health and CMV-seropositive.

Notes on this clone: The junction and the germline gene differ at one end; a read error may be behind it. The rearrangement joins TRBV6-6 to TRBJ2-7; 10 bases match TRBD2. The CDR3 contains 14 residues. Germline V gene data show CDR1 as MNHNY and CDR2 as SVGAGI (reference sequence). CDR3 bases: TGTGCCACCTGGGGACTAGCGAGTTCCTACGAGCAGTACTTT. Its translation: CATWGLASSYEQYF.

This clone has only a few counts. The chain joins TRBV6-5 to TRBJ1-2, with D perhaps matching TRBD1 (5 bases). CDR1 and CDR2 from the germline V gene are MNHEY and SVGAGI. V dropped 2 bases and J dropped 3 bases, with 10 bases sitting between them. There are 14 residues in the CDR3. The CDR3 protein is CASSYGSGDYGYTF. CDR3 coding DNA: TGTGCCAGCAGTTACGGTTCGGGGGACTATGGCTACACCTTC.

The chain recombines TRBV6-5 with TRBJ1-4; tentative D call: TRBD1 (6 bases). Trimming took 2 bases from V and 8 from J, leaving 15 bases between them. The CDR3 loop spans 15 amino acids. Germline V lookup: CDR1 MNHEY, CDR2 SVGAGI. The CDR3 DNA sequence: TGTGCCAGCAGTTACCACAGGGCCTCGGGAGAAAAACTGTTTTTT. This codes for CASSYHRASGEKLFF.

The chain recombines TRBV27 with TRBJ2-2, with D unresolved. The germline V gene has CDR1 MNHEY and CDR2 SMNVEV (reference sequence). CDR3 length: 10 residues. Between the trimmed V and J ends, which lost 5 bases and 9 bases, there was a span of 4 bases. CDR3 in amino acids: CASSGRELFF. The DNA for the CDR3 is TGTGCCAGCAGTGGCAGGGAGCTGTTTTTT.

The chain joins TRBV11-3 to TRBJ2-1, with D perhaps TRBD2 (5 bases). The CDR3 has 13 amino acids. CDR1 and CDR2 from the germline V gene are SGHNT and YENEEA. Trimming shortened V by 2 bases and J by 9 bases, and 11 bases separated the two germline ends. This CDR3 reads CASSLQVGSEQFF. CDR3 nucleotide sequence: TGTGCCAGCAGCTTACAGGTAGGGAGTGAGCAGTTCTTC.

The chain uses TRBV7-3 and TRBJ2-1; D is unresolved. This CDR3 has 13 residues. Trimming cost V 1 base and J 3 bases, with 4 bases left between them. CDR1 is SGHTA and CDR2 is FQGTGA in the germline V gene. For the CDR3, the DNA is TGTGCCAGCAGCTTAAACAGCTACAATGAGCAGTTCTTC. Translation gives CASSLNSYNEQFF. Variable domain in full (rest from reference TRBV7-3 and TRBJ2-1): GAGVSQTPSNKVTEKGKYVELRCDPISGHTALYWYRQSLGQGPEFLIYFQGTGAADDSGLPNDRFFAVRPEGSVSTLKIQRTERGDSAVYLCASSLNSYNEQFFGPGTRLTVL.

This chain links TRBV5-4 with TRBJ2-5, with 12 bases that match TRBD2. J gave up 4 bases and V 4 bases, and 8 bases lay outside the gene matches. Germline V gives CDR1 SGHNT, CDR2 YYREEE (reference sequence). The length of the CDR3 is 16 residues. This CDR3 reads CASSRTGTSGLETQYF. In nucleotides, the CDR3 is TGTGCCAGCAGCAGAACCGGGACTAGCGGGTTAGAGACCCAGTACTTC.

The chain carries TRBV30 and TRBJ2-1, with 7 bases lining up with TRBD2. J was trimmed by 5 bases and V by 7 bases; bases with no gene match: 11. CDR1 and CDR2 from the germline V gene are GTSNPN and SVGIG (reference sequence). The CDR3 sequence is 14 residues long. The CDR3 sequence: CALTRASGDNEQFF. The DNA for the CDR3 is TGTGCCTTGACCCGGGCTAGCGGAGACAATGAGCAGTTCTTC.

This chain joins TRBV10-3 and TRBJ2-1; TRBD1 matches 10 bases. This CDR3 has 15 amino acids. CDR1 and CDR2 (germline): ENHRY, SYGVKD. V lost 3 bases, J lost 7 bases, and 6 bases stayed unmatched. CDR3 DNA sequence: TGTGCCATCAGTGACGCCCGGGACAGGGGTAATGAGCAGTTCTTC. Protein sequence: CAISDARDRGNEQFF.

The genes are TRBV6-1 and TRBJ2-5; D is undetermined. The germline CDR1 and CDR2 sequences are MNHNS and SASEGT. Trimming shortened V by 0 bases and J by 2 bases, and 4 bases separated the two germline ends. The CDR3 is 13 residues long. The CDR3 protein is CASSEARQETQYF. The CDR3 bases are TGTGCCAGCAGTGAAGCGAGGCAAGAGACCCAGTACTTC.

The chain employs TRBV4-3 and TRBJ2-1; D is ambiguous. The V gene lost 1 base and the J gene lost 0 bases, with 4 bases spanning the gap. CDR3 length: 14 amino acids. Per the germline V gene, CDR1 is LGHNA and CDR2 is YSLEER. Written as DNA, the CDR3 is TGCGCCAGCAGCCAAGCGGGCTCCTACAATGAGCAGTTCTTC. As protein: CASSQAGSYNEQFF.

This rearrangement joins TRBV10-1 to TRBJ2-3; 7 bases agree with TRBD2. The germline V gene has CDR1 WNHNN and CDR2 SYGVQD (reference sequence). The CDR3 is 16 residues long. V lost 5 bases to trimming and J lost 2 bases; unmatched junction nucleotides: 10. The CDR3 loop is CASSFEAGNPTDTQYF. The CDR3 DNA is TGCGCCAGCAGTTTTGAAGCGGGGAACCCCACAGATACGCAGTATTTT.

The V call is TRBV4-3, the J call TRBJ2-4; D may be TRBD1 (6 bases). Trimming stripped 0 bases from V and 0 bases from J, with 12 bases between. CDR3 length equals 17 residues. Germline-derived CDR1 and CDR2 are LGHNA and YSLEER. This chain's CDR3 is CASSQDWAGVAKNIQYF. The CDR3 DNA reads TGCGCCAGCAGCCAAGATTGGGCAGGGGTAGCCAAAAACATTCAGTACTTC.

This clone turned up a few times. The chain combines TRBV28 with TRBJ2-3; 8 nucleotides line up with TRBD2. Germline lookup yields CDR1 MDHEN and CDR2 SYDVKM. Trimming cost V 5 bases and J 2 bases; bases outside gene matches: 6. CDR3 length: 15 amino acids. CDR3 in amino acids: CASSTSGLYTDTQYF. The CDR3 DNA sequence: TGTGCCAGCAGTACTAGCGGATTATACACAGATACGCAGTATTTT.

The chain combines TRBV11-2 with TRBJ2-7, with TRBD2 as a possible D gene (5 bases). Trimming removed 6 bases at V and 6 bases at J, with 12 bases between. The CDR3 spans 12 residues. Germline V lookup: CDR1 SGHAT, CDR2 FQNNGV. CDR3 coding DNA: TGTGCCAGCAGTAAGGTGGAGGCCGAGCAGTACTTC. As protein: CASSKVEAEQYF.

This sequence joins TRBV5-6 and TRBJ2-3; 11 bases are a match to TRBD2. The germline CDR1 and CDR2 sequences are SGHDT and YYEEEE. The CDR3 has 16 amino acids. With 5 bases clipped from V and 3 bases from J, the junction kept 8 bases outside the gene matches. CDR3 loop: CASSYKTSGETDTQYF. DNA for the CDR3: TGTGCCAGCAGTTACAAGACTAGCGGGGAAACAGATACGCAGTATTTT. Based on the CDR3 plus reference TRBV5-6 and TRBJ2-3, the full variable domain is DAGVTQSPTHLIKTRGQQVTLRCSPKSGHDTVSWYQQALGQGPQFIFQYYEEEERQRGNFPDRFSGHQFPNYSSELNVNALLLGDSALYLCASSYKTSGETDTQYFGPGTRLTVL.

The chain employs TRBV7-3 and TRBJ2-2; 8 bases agree with TRBD1. This CDR3 contains 14 residues. The trim removed 5 bases at V and 5 bases at J, leaving 4 bases unmatched. Germline V gene data show CDR1 as SGHTA and CDR2 as FQGTGA. CDR3: CASSPGTGTGELFF. As DNA, the CDR3 is TGTGCCAGCAGCCCCGGGACAGGAACCGGGGAGCTGTTTTTT.

The table lists this clone with a count of one. The chain's CDR3 is CASSLGGTGVGETQYF. The CDR3 DNA reads TGTGCCAGCAGCTTGGGCGGGACAGGGGTAGGAGAGACCCAGTACTTC. V is TRBV7-6 and J is TRBJ2-5; the match to TRBD1 covers 10 bases. Germline CDR1 SGHVS, CDR2 FNYEAQ. The V gene end was trimmed by 3 bases and the J gene end by 4 bases; junction bases not matched to a gene: 8. The CDR3 runs 16 residues.

The CDR3 spells CASSLSSGPVTTLHF. Written as DNA, the CDR3 is TGTGCCAGCAGTTTATCCTCCGGTCCCGTCACCACCCTCCACTTT. The rearrangement joins TRBV28 to TRBJ1-6, with D uncertain. Looked up from germline, CDR1 is MDHEN and CDR2 is SYDVKM. There are 15 residues in the CDR3. V shed 1 base and J shed 14 bases, with 18 bases lying between them.

The V gene is TRBV6-1, the J gene TRBJ2-5; TRBD1 agrees at 8 bases. Germline V gene lookup returns CDR1 MNHNS and CDR2 SASEGT. Unmatched junction bases numbered 12, after V lost 7 bases and J lost 5 bases. CDR3 length: 15 amino acids. The CDR3 bases are TGTGCCAGCAACGTCCTCAGGGGGCGTGGGGAGACCCAGTACTTC. It yields the protein CASNVLRGRGETQYF.

This rearrangement joins TRBV28 to TRBJ1-2, with D maybe TRBD1 (5 bases). V lost 5 bases to trimming and J lost 4 bases, with 20 bases between them. In germline, CDR1 is MDHEN, CDR2 SYDVKM. This CDR3 has 16 amino acids. Written as DNA, the CDR3 is TGTGCCAGCAGTCCTGGACTCAACCTGGGGGGCTATGGCTACACCTTC. It translates to CASSPGLNLGGYGYTF.

There are a few counts of this clone. The V call is TRBV11-2, the J call TRBJ1-1; 9 bases are a match to TRBD1. Germline V gene lookup returns CDR1 SGHAT and CDR2 FQNNGV. J was trimmed by 5 bases and V by 2 bases; bases with no gene match: 3. The CDR3 is made up of 14 amino acids. The CDR3 sequence: CASSLTGTGTEAFF. The CDR3 DNA reads TGTGCCAGCAGCTTAACCGGGACAGGGACTGAAGCTTTCTTT.

This clone was recorded only once. At one boundary the junction diverges from the germline segment, which might be a read error. This sequence joins TRBV30 and TRBJ2-2, with 11 bases that match TRBD2. Germline CDR1 is GTSNPN and CDR2 is SVGIG (reference sequence). The CDR3 runs to 15 residues. CDR3: CAYLAGGPKTGELFF. CDR3 sequence (DNA): TGTGCCTATTTAGCGGGGGGGCCGAAGACCGGGGAGCTGTTTTTT.

The chain has TRBV7-9 and TRBJ2-7, with TRBD1 matching 7 bases. V lost 7 bases to trimming and J lost 0 bases; unmatched junction nucleotides: 9. Germline CDR1 SEHNR, CDR2 FQNEAQ (reference sequence). This CDR3 is built from 15 residues. The CDR3 sequence is CASTGPGTDSYEQYF. The CDR3 DNA follows: TGTGCCAGCACGGGGCCCGGGACAGACTCCTACGAGCAGTACTTC. Full variable domain (remainder filled in from reference TRBV7-9 and TRBJ2-7): DTGVSQNPRHKITKRGQNVTFRCDPISEHNRLYWYRQTLGQGPEFLTYFQNEAQLEKSRLLSDRFSAERPKGSFSTLEIQRTEQGDSAMYLCASTGPGTDSYEQYFGPGTRLTVT.

The rearrangement links TRBV19 to TRBJ2-6; TRBD2 aligns across 10 bases. The ends lost 3 bases at V and 0 bases at J; junction bases unmatched: 5. This CDR3 is 18 amino acids long. CDR1 and CDR2 from the germline V gene are LNHDA and SQIVND (reference sequence). CDR3: CASSILAGAYSGANVLTF. CDR3 in DNA: TGTGCCAGTAGTATCCTAGCGGGAGCCTACTCTGGGGCCAACGTCCTGACTTTC.

With respect to this clone: The junction and the germline gene differ at one end; a read error may be behind it. The genes are TRBV7-9 and TRBJ2-1; TRBD1 matches at 7 bases. The CDR3 length is 12 residues. Looked up from germline, CDR1 is SEHNR and CDR2 is FQNEAQ (reference sequence). CDR3 sequence: CSSTSQGNEQFF. The CDR3 DNA reads TGTTCCAGCACATCACAGGGGAATGAGCAGTTCTTC.

This rearrangement joins TRBV19 to TRBJ2-7; 9 bases fit TRBD1. V trimming: 1 base; J trimming: 3 bases; junction bases outside the gene matches: 16. The CDR3 contains 19 residues. Germline V CDR1 and CDR2: LNHDA, SQIVND (reference sequence). CDR3 nucleotide sequence: TGTGCCAGTAGTATAGCCACATCCCACAGGGGGCCCGTTTTCTACGAGCAGTACTTC. Residues: CASSIATSHRGPVFYEQYF.

This clone was seen only a few times. The chain is built from TRBV2 and TRBJ2-1, with TRBD1 as a possible D gene (7 bases). With 4 bases removed from V and 5 bases from J, the gap between germline ends came to 15 bases. CDR1 SNHLY and CDR2 FYNNEI come from the germline V gene. The CDR3 contains 15 residues. As DNA, the CDR3 is TGTGCCAGCAGTGCGGAGGGGGCGCAAAACAATGAGCAGTTCTTC. Translating gives CASSAEGAQNNEQFF.

The CDR3 loop is CASSVTDRDTETQYF. The DNA of the CDR3 is TGTGCCAGCAGTGTGACCGACAGGGATACCGAGACCCAGTACTTC. This chain uses TRBV28 with TRBJ2-5; 7 positions agree with TRBD1. V trimming: 5 bases; J trimming: 5 bases; junction bases outside the gene matches: 11. The CDR3 is made up of 15 amino acids. Germline V gives CDR1 MDHEN, CDR2 SYDVKM.